The clone carrying this T cell receptor beta chain showed up just a few times. A second PCR, run for about 6 to 11 cycles, used a sample-barcoded 5' primer plus a J-beta primer mix. Via MiXCR, TCRdb re-called the 5' RACE reads, giving one row per CDR3 protein. The data show fewer than 750,000 distinct CDR3 sequences, 45% to 60% seen once. Trimming removed 0 bases from V and 7 bases from J, with 16 bases in between. Germline V gene lookup returns CDR1 SGHRS and CDR2 YFSETQ. The CDR3 sequence is 16 residues long. The data were obtained in a study of blood T cells in healthy people across ages. Sequenced material: blood. This TCR derives from a woman older than 75 in good health. This rearrangement joins TRBV5-1 to TRBJ1-4; D is unclear. CDR3: CASSLGATRWVEKLFF. As DNA, the CDR3 is TGCGCCAGCAGCTTGGGCGCCACCCGCTGGGTTGAAAAACTGTTTTTT.